This T cell receptor (beta chain) was observed in a study of T-cell reconstitution after alpha-beta-depleted transplantation in children. Unique molecular identifiers were used in preparing the TCRbeta library. MiXCR, applied by TCRdb to the PCR reads, yields one record per CDR3 protein. This sample carries about 200,000 distinct CDR3 sequences, approximately 7% of them seen once, and the ten largest clones take 5.5%. The length of the CDR3 is 15 residues. V lost 8 bases and J 0 bases, leaving 13 bases between the germline ends. Germline V CDR1 and CDR2: MDHEN, SYDVKM. Material: PBMCs, obtained before TCRalphabeta/CD19-depleted stem cell transplant. The clonotype was recovered from a boy aged 2 to 9 with acute lymphoblastic leukemia, due to receive a stem cell transplant. This chain links TRBV28 with TRBJ2-2; D might be TRBD1 (6 bases). The CDR3 bases are TGTGCCAGCTTATCGACAGGAGCGAACACCGGGGAGCTGTTTTTT. This codes for CASLSTGANTGELFF.